Listed below are T cell receptor beta chains from one sample, sequenced in a study of control samples from healthy donors and cancer patients. Assay used: immunoSEQ multiplex PCR; TCRdb lists only in-frame clones, some missing. The sample has around 70,000 clones, 94% seen once. Sequencing was done on a sample of blood. The receptors stem from a woman in her twenties or thirties in good health. CDR3s include the opening cysteine and the closing phenylalanine or tryptophan. A D gene is named only where the DNA matches it firmly. Rows may omit the clone size; those that give it use once, few, many or a size class.

D gene	J gene	clone size	V gene	CDR3 DNA	CDR3 protein
NA	TRBJ1-3	NA	TRBV2	TGTGCCAGCAGTCCCGTCGGAAACACCATATATTTT	CASSPVGNTIYF
TRBD1	TRBJ1-1	NA	TRBV7-9	TGTGCCAGCAGCTTACTCGAGGGGACAGGGAGGAACACTGAAGCTTTCTTT	CASSLLEGTGRNTEAFF
NA	TRBJ1-1	NA	TRBV29-1	TGCAGCGTTGTCCAGGGAGTCCGAACTGAAGCTTTCTTT	CSVVQGVRTEAFF
TRBD1	TRBJ2-1	NA	TRBV18	TGTGCCAGCTCAGCGGGACAGGGGCTCAATGAGCAGTTCTTC	CASSAGQGLNEQFF
NA	TRBJ2-3	NA	TRBV3-1/TRBV3-2	TGTGCCAGCACTAGCGCAGACTATACGCAGTATTTT	CASTSADYTQYF
TRBD1	TRBJ1-6	NA	TRBV5-1	TGCGCCAGCAGCTTGAGGACCTCCGACAGGGTAAATTCACCCCTCCACTTT	CASSLRTSDRVNSPLHF
NA	TRBJ1-5	NA	TRBV11-2	TGTGCCAGCAGCCCCTCCCGTGTAAATCAGCCCCAGCATTTT	CASSPSRVNQPQHF
TRBD1	TRBJ1-1	NA	TRBV4-1	TGCGCCAGCAGCCAGGGGACAGGGGGAAGTTGGAACACTGAAGCTTTCTTT	CASSQGTGGSWNTEAFF
NA	TRBJ2-6	NA	TRBV6-1	TGTGCCAGCAGTGGTATGACAGTGACGCCCTCTGGGGCCAACGTCCTGACTTTC	CASSGMTVTPSGANVLTF
TRBD1	TRBJ1-3	NA	TRBV6-5	TGTGCCAGCAGTTTGGGACAGTTTGGGAACACCATATATTTT	CASSLGQFGNTIYF
NA	TRBJ2-2	NA	TRBV5-8	TGTGCCAGCAGCTTGTATGGGGGAATCAACACCGGGGAGCTGTTTTTT	CASSLYGGINTGELFF
NA	TRBJ2-7	NA	TRBV18	TGTGCCAGCTCATCTTCCCGGTGGGAGCAGTACTTC	CASSSSRWEQYF
TRBD2	TRBJ2-2	NA	TRBV3-1/TRBV3-2	TGTGCCAGCAACCCGACTAGCGGGGGGCCCTATGAGCTGTTTTTT	CASNPTSGGPYELFF
NA	TRBJ2-2	NA	TRBV24-1	TGTGCCACCAGCGGGACGAACACCGGGGAGCTGTTTTTT	CATSGTNTGELFF
TRBD1	TRBJ2-1	NA	TRBV19	TGTGCCAGTTCGGACAGGACCTACAATGAGCAGTTCTTC	CASSDRTYNEQFF
TRBD1	TRBJ1-3	few	TRBV27	TGTGCCAGCAGTTCCCGGACAGGTGGAAACACCATATATTTT	CASSSRTGGNTIYF
NA	TRBJ1-2	NA	TRBV5-4	TGTGCCAGCAGCTTCGGGCGGCGAGGGAGAAACTATGGCTACACCTTC	CASSFGRRGRNYGYTF
TRBD2	TRBJ2-3	once	TRBV2	TGTGCCAGCAAAAGGTTTTTAGCGGGGGATTTTTATGGGGCAGATACGCAGTATTTT	CASKRFLAGDFYGADTQYF
TRBD2	TRBJ2-3	NA	TRBV5-4	TGTGCCAGCAGCCCCCGGACTAGCGGAACTAGCACAGATACGCAGTATTTT	CASSPRTSGTSTDTQYF
TRBD1	TRBJ1-1	NA	TRBV19	TGTGCCAGTAGACACTCAGGGGGCGTTCGGGACACTGAAGCTTTCTTT	CASRHSGGVRDTEAFF
TRBD1	TRBJ1-1	NA	TRBV7-9	TGTGCCAGCAGCTGGACAGGGTTCAGCACTGAAGCTTTCTTT	CASSWTGFSTEAFF
NA	TRBJ2-1	once	TRBV27	TGTGCCAGCAGTTTGGGGGTAAGCGGCAGGGGGGCCTCGCCTTCCTACAATGAGCAGTTCTTC	CASSLGVSGRGASPSYNEQFF
NA	TRBJ1-1	NA	TRBV6-1	TGTGCCAGCAGCTCTGGAGCCGGGGGTCACACTGAAGCTTTCTTT	CASSSGAGGHTEAFF
NA	TRBJ2-7	NA	TRBV9	TGTGCCAGCAGCGTAGGAGTGTCCTCCTACGAGCAGTACTTC	CASSVGVSSYEQYF
NA	TRBJ1-6	NA	TRBV29-1	TGCAGCGCCAGGAAGGAGTGGAATTCACCCCTCCACTTT	CSARKEWNSPLHF
TRBD2	TRBJ2-5	NA	TRBV28	TGTGCCAGCATCTCCGGGACTAGCGGGGTAGAGACCCAGTACTTC	CASISGTSGVETQYF
NA	TRBJ2-5	NA	TRBV2	TGTGCCAGCAGTGGGCGACAGACCTTGCAAGAGACCCAGTACTTC	CASSGRQTLQETQYF
TRBD1	TRBJ1-6	NA	TRBV19	TGTGCCAGTAGGTCGGGACAGGGCGTACGAAATTCACCCCTCCACTTT	CASRSGQGVRNSPLHF
NA	TRBJ2-3	NA	TRBV4-2	TGTGCCAGCAGCGATTTATGGGGGCCAGATACGCAGTATTTT	CASSDLWGPDTQYF
TRBD2	TRBJ2-3	NA	TRBV24-1	TGTGCCACCAGTGATATGGTAGCGGGGACCCCAGATACGCAGTATTTT	CATSDMVAGTPDTQYF
TRBD1	TRBJ1-1	once	TRBV28	TGTGCCAGCAGATATTCGACAGGGATGGGTGAAGCTTTCTTT	CASRYSTGMGEAFF
NA	TRBJ1-1	NA	TRBV4-1	TGCGCCAGCAGCCAAGTCTCGAACACTGAAGCTTTCTTT	CASSQVSNTEAFF
TRBD1	TRBJ1-2	NA	TRBV19	TGTGCCAGTAGATCTCCGGGACAGGGATCGAGTGGCTACACCTTC	CASRSPGQGSSGYTF
NA	TRBJ1-5	NA	TRBV4-2	TGTGCCAGCAGCCAGGAAACAGGAAATCAGCCCCAGCATTTT	CASSQETGNQPQHF
NA	TRBJ1-2	NA	TRBV5-4	TGTGCCAGCAGCTTCTCGGCAGCAGCTAACTATGGCTACACCTTC	CASSFSAAANYGYTF
NA	TRBJ1-2	NA	TRBV6-5	TGTGCCAGCAGTTACTACCGGGGTGCTAACTATGGCTACACCTTC	CASSYYRGANYGYTF
TRBD2	TRBJ2-3	NA	TRBV7-3	TGTGCCAGCAGCCTCCTGACTAGCGGGGTAGATACGCAGTATTTT	CASSLLTSGVDTQYF
TRBD1	TRBJ1-3	NA	TRBV19	TGTGCCAGTAGTACCTACGGACAGGGGCAAGTTGGAAACACCATATATTTT	CASSTYGQGQVGNTIYF
NA	TRBJ1-1	NA	TRBV12-3/TRBV12-4	TGTGCCAGCAACGGCCGACGGGGCACTGAAGCTTTCTTT	CASNGRRGTEAFF
TRBD2	TRBJ2-1	NA	TRBV28	TGTGCCAGCAGTTTACCCCCGCGGACTAGCGGGAAAAACAATGAGCAGTTCTTC	CASSLPPRTSGKNNEQFF
NA	TRBJ2-1	once	TRBV6-5	TGTGCCAGCAGCTCCTTTAGCTCCTACAATGAGCAGTTCTTC	CASSSFSSYNEQFF
NA	TRBJ1-2	once	TRBV19	TGTGCCAGTAGTATGAGGACAGATGGGGTCGTGTATGGCTACACCTTC	CASSMRTDGVVYGYTF
NA	TRBJ1-1	NA	TRBV4-1	TGCGCCAGCAGCCAAGGGCGGGGCCGGTGGACTGAAGCTTTCTTT	CASSQGRGRWTEAFF
TRBD1	TRBJ1-1	NA	TRBV19	TGTGCCAGTAGTATGGATAAACCGGGACAGGAACTTTCGGTAGCTTTCTTT	CASSMDKPGQELSVAFF
NA	TRBJ2-2	once	TRBV9	TGTGCCAGCAGCGAAGCGAACACCGGGGAGCTGTTTTTT	CASSEANTGELFF
TRBD1	TRBJ1-1	NA	TRBV5-6	TGTGCCAGCAGCGTACAGGGGGCTCCCGTCCGGAACACTGAAGCTTTCTTT	CASSVQGAPVRNTEAFF
TRBD1	TRBJ1-1	NA	TRBV5-1	TGCGCCAGCAGGGACAGGGTGGAGACTGAAGCTTTCTTT	CASRDRVETEAFF
TRBD1	TRBJ1-2	NA	TRBV28	TGTGCCAGCAGTTTATTAAGGACAGGGGCGATCGGCTACACCTTC	CASSLLRTGAIGYTF
NA	TRBJ1-5	once	TRBV4-1	TGCGCCAGCAGCAGAAACCTGGCAGGGGTTGAACAGCCCCAGCATTTT	CASSRNLAGVEQPQHF
NA	TRBJ1-3	few	TRBV18	TGTGCCAGCTCAGACAGGAATGGAAACACCATATATTTT	CASSDRNGNTIYF
NA	TRBJ1-1	NA	TRBV30	TGTGCCTGGACCAGACCGGGGGGGAACACTGAAGCTTTCTTT	CAWTRPGGNTEAFF
NA	TRBJ1-4	NA	TRBV9	TGTGCCAGCAGCGTGGGAAGAGAGGCTATCGGCGAAAAACTGTTTTTT	CASSVGREAIGEKLFF
NA	TRBJ1-6	NA	TRBV2	TGTGCCAGCAGTGGAGGACAGCGCAGCTCCTATAATTCACCCCTCCACTTT	CASSGGQRSSYNSPLHF